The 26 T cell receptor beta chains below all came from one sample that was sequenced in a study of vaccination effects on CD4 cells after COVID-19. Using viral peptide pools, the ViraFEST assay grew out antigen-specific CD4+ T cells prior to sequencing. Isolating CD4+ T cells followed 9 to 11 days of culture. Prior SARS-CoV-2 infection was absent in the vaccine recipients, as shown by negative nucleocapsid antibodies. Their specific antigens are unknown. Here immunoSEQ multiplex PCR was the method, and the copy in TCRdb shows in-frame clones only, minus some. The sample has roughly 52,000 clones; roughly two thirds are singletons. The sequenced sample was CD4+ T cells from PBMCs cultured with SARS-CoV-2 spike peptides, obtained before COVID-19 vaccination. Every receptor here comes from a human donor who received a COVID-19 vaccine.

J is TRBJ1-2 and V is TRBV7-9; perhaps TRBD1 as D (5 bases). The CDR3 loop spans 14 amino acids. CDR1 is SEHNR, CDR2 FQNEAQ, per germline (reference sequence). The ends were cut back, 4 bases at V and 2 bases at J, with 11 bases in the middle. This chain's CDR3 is CASSWGLENYGYTF. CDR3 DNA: TGTGCCAGCAGCTGGGGCCTGGAGAACTATGGCTACACCTTC. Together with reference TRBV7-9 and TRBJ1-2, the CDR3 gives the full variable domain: DTGVSQNPRHKITKRGQNVTFRCDPISEHNRLYWYRQTLGQGPEFLTYFQNEAQLEKSRLLSDRFSAERPKGSFSTLEIQRTEQGDSAMYLCASSWGLENYGYTFGSGTRLTVV.

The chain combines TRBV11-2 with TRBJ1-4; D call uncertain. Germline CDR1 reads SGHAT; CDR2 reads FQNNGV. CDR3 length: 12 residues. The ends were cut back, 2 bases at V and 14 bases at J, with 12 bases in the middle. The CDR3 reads CASSLLVGKLFF. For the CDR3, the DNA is TGTGCCAGCAGCTTACTGGTCGGTAAGCTGTTTTTT.

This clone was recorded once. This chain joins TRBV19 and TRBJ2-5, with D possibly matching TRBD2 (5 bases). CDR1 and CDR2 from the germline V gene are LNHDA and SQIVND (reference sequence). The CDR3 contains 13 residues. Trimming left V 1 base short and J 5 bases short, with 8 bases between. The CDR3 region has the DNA TGTGCCAGTAGTATAGGGGGAGTGGAGACCCAGTACTTC. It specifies CASSIGGVETQYF.

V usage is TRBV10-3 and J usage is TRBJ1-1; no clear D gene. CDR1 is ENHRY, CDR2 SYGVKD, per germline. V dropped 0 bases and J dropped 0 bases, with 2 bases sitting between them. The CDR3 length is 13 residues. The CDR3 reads CAISESLNTEAFF. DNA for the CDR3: TGTGCCATCAGTGAGTCGTTGAACACTGAAGCTTTCTTT.

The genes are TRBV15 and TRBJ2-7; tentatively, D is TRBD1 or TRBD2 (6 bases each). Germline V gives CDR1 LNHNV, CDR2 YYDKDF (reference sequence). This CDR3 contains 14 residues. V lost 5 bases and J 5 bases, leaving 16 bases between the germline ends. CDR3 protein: CATSRGTSSDEQYF. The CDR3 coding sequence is TGTGCCACCAGCCGGGGGACATCGAGTGACGAGCAGTACTTC.

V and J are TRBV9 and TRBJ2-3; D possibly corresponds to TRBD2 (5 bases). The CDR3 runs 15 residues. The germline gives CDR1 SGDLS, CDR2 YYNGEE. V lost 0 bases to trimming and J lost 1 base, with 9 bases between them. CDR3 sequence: CASSVGGSGTDTQYF. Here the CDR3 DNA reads TGTGCCAGCAGCGTAGGAGGGTCGGGCACAGATACGCAGTATTTT.

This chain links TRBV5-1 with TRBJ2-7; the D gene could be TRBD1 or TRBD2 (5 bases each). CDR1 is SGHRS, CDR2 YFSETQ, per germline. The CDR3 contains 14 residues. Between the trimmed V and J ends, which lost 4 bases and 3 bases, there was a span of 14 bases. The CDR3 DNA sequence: TGCGCCAGCAGCGCTCGGGACGGCTTCTACGAGCAGTACTTC. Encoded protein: CASSARDGFYEQYF. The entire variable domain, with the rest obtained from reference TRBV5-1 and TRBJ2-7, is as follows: KAGVTQTPRYLIKTRGQQVTLSCSPISGHRSVSWYQQTPGQGLQFLFEYFSETQRNKGNFPGRFSGRQFSNSRSEMNVSTLELGDSALYLCASSARDGFYEQYFGPGTRLTVT.

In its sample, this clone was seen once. CDR3 loop: CASSLGTASYNEQFF. The CDR3 DNA reads as TGTGCCAGCAGCTTGGGGACAGCTTCCTACAATGAGCAGTTCTTC. The V gene is TRBV7-6, the J gene TRBJ2-1; TRBD1 agrees at 7 bases. CDR3 length equals 15 residues. The ends lost 3 bases at V and 1 base at J; junction bases unmatched: 3. The germline V gene has CDR1 SGHVS and CDR2 FNYEAQ.

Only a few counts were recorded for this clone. The CDR3 DNA follows: TGTGCCAGCAGCTTAGGAGGGGATAATTCACCCCTCCACTTT. Translated, it gives CASSLGGDNSPLHF. The chain links TRBV7-9 to TRBJ1-6; D possibly corresponds to TRBD1 (5 bases). V dropped 1 base and J dropped 5 bases, with 6 bases sitting between them. This CDR3 spans 14 amino acids. Looked up from germline, CDR1 is SEHNR and CDR2 is FQNEAQ (reference sequence).

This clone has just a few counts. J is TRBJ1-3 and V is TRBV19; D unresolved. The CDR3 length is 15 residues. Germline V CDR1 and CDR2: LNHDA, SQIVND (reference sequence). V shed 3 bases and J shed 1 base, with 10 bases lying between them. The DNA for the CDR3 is TGTGCCAGTAGTATTGGAGGGTTTTCTGGAAACACCATATATTTT. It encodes CASSIGGFSGNTIYF.

The CDR3, as DNA: TGTGCCAGCGTCGGGGGACAGGGGAACACTGAAGCTTTCTTT. It yields the protein CASVGGQGNTEAFF. The gene calls are TRBV2 and TRBJ1-1, with 9 bases that match TRBD1. This CDR3 contains 14 residues. V dropped 8 bases and J dropped 1; count of bases not matched to a gene: 5. The V gene's germline CDR1 is SNHLY and CDR2 FYNNEI.

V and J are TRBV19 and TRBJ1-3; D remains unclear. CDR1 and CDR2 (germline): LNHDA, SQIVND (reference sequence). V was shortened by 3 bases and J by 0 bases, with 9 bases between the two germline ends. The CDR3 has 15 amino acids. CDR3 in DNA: TGTGCCAGTAGTATTGCAGTCTTCTCTGGAAACACCATATATTTT. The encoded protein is CASSIAVFSGNTIYF.

The CDR3 DNA follows: TGCAGCGTTGTGGGCAGGGCCGGTGAAAAACTGTTTTTT. This gives the protein CSVVGRAGEKLFF. This chain uses TRBV29-1 with TRBJ1-4, with D possibly being TRBD1 (5 bases). V lost 4 bases, J lost 7 bases, and 13 bases lay in between. The germline V gene has CDR1 SQVTM and CDR2 ANQGSEA. This CDR3 contains 13 residues.

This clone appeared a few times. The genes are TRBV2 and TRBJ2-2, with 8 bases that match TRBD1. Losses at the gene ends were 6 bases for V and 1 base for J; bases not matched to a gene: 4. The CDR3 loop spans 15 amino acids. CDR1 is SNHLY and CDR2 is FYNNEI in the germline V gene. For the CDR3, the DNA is TGTGCCAGCAGCCGGGACAGGCTGAACACCGGGGAGCTGTTTTTT. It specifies CASSRDRLNTGELFF.

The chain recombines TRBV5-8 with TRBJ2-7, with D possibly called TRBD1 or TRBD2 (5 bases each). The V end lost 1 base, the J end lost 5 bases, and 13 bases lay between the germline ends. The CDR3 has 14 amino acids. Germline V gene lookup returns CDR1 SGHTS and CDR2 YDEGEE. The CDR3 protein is CASSLQGARDEQYF. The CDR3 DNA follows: TGTGCCAGCAGCTTGCAGGGAGCGAGGGACGAGCAGTACTTC.

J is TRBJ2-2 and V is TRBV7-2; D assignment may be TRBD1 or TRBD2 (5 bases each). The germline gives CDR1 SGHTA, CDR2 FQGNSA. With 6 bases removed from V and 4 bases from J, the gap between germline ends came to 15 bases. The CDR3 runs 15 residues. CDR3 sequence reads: CASRRQRGATGELFF. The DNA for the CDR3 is TGTGCCAGCAGACGACAGCGAGGGGCCACCGGGGAGCTGTTTTTT.

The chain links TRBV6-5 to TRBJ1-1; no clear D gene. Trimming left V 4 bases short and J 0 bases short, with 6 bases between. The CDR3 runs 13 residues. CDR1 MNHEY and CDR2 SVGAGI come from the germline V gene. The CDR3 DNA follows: TGTGCCAGCAGTTCCGAATTGAACACTGAAGCTTTCTTT. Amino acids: CASSSELNTEAFF.

As DNA, the CDR3 is TGTGCCAGCAGCTCCGATACGACAGGGGGAGGAACTGAAGCTTTCTTT. Translation gives CASSSDTTGGGTEAFF. This chain links TRBV7-6 with TRBJ1-1; 9 bases line up with TRBD1. From germline, CDR1 is SGHVS and CDR2 FNYEAQ. This CDR3 contains 16 residues. V lost 4 bases, J lost 5 bases, and 11 bases stayed unmatched.

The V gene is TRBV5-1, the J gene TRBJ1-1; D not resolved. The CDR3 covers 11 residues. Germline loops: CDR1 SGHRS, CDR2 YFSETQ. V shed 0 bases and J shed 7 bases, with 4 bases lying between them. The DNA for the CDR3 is TGCGCCAGCAGCTTGGGGAGTGAAGCTTTCTTT. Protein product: CASSLGSEAFF.

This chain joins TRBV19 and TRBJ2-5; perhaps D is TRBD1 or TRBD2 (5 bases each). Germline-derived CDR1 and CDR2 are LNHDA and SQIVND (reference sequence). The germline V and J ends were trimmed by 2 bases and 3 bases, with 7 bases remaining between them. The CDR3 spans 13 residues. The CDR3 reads CASSIRGEETQYF. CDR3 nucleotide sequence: TGTGCCAGTAGTATAAGAGGGGAAGAGACCCAGTACTTC.

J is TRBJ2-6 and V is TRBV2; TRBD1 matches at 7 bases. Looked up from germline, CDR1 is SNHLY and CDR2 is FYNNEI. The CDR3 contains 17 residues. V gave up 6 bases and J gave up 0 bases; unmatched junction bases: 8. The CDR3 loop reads CASSRDSTTSGANVLTF. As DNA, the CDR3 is TGTGCCAGCAGCCGGGACAGCACAACCTCTGGGGCCAACGTCCTGACTTTC. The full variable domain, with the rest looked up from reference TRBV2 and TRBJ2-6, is EPEVTQTPSHQVTQMGQEVILRCVPISNHLYFYWYRQILGQKVEFLVSFYNNEISEKSEIFDDQFSVERPDGSNFTLKIRSTKLEDSAMYFCASSRDSTTSGANVLTFGAGSRLTVL.

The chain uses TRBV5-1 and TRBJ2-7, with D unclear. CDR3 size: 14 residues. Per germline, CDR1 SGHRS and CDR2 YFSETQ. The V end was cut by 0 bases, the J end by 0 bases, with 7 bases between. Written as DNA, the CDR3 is TGCGCCAGCAGCTTGGGTGGCAGCTCCTACGAGCAGTACTTC. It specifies CASSLGGSSYEQYF.

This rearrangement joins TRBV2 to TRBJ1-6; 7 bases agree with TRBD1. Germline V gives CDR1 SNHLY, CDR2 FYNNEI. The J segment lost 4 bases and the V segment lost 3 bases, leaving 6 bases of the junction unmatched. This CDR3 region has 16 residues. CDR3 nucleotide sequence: TGTGCCAGCAGTGAGACAGGGTCCCTTTATAATTCACCCCTCCACTTT. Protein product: CASSETGSLYNSPLHF.

The CDR3, as DNA: TGTGCCATCGGCAGGGGGCGAATTAACGAGCAGTACTTC. Translated, it gives CAIGRGRINEQYF. J is TRBJ2-7 and V is TRBV27; TRBD1 matches at 8 bases. CDR1 and CDR2 (germline): MNHEY, SMNVEV (reference sequence). The CDR3 is 13 amino acids. J was trimmed by 5 bases and V by 10 bases; bases with no gene match: 10.

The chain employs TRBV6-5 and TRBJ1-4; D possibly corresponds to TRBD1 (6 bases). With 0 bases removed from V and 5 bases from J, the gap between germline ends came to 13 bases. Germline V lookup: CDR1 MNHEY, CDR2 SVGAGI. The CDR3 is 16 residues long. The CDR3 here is CASSYSSGHENEKLFF. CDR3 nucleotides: TGTGCCAGCAGTTACTCTTCGGGACACGAGAATGAAAAACTGTTTTTT.

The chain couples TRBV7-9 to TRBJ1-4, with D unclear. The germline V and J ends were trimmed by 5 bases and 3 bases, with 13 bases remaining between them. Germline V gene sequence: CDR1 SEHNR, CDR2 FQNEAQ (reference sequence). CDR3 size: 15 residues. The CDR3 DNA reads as TGTGCCAGCAGCCCGCTCCAGATTCCTAATGAAAAACTGTTTTTT. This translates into CASSPLQIPNEKLFF.